The rows below give T cell receptor beta chains drawn from one sample of a study of CXCR3-negative and CXCR3-positive naive CD8 T cells. TCRdb re-called the 5' RACE reads and gives one entry per CDR3 protein, without DNA. This sample carries fewer than 8,000 distinct CDR3 sequences, with over 1.5% going to the ten biggest clones. The sample taken for sequencing was naive CXCR3+ CD8+ T cells from blood. The receptors were sampled from a human donor in good health. Some clones in this sample may be carry-over from other donors' samples. Both conserved end residues are part of each CDR3. Clone size is shown for a subset of rows, as once, few, many or a class of expanded clone.

TRBJ2-1	TRBV29-1	NA	CSVEDKTSVDNEQFF
TRBJ1-2	TRBV29-1	medium-sized	CSVEDSYEGYTF
TRBJ1-1	TRBV15	medium-sized	CATSRERDRGHTEAFF
TRBJ2-1	TRBV20-1	medium-sized	CSARDWQGAYNEQFF
TRBJ1-2	TRBV11-2	NA	CASSLDTFYGYTF
TRBJ2-5	TRBV11-3	NA	CATRARGRETQYF
TRBJ2-7	TRBV12-3/TRBV12-4	medium-sized	CASSFQTAYEQYF
TRBJ2-1	TRBV27	medium-sized	CASSLMDPSYNEQFF
TRBJ2-1	TRBV6-4	NA	CASSDGGRTDEQFF
TRBJ2-7	TRBV29-1	NA	CSVAGNYEQYF
TRBJ1-2	TRBV29-1	NA	CSVETPPQRDYGYTF
TRBJ2-2	TRBV29-1	medium-sized	CSVGQGATGELFF
TRBJ2-5	TRBV7-9	NA	CASTPRKGRETQYF
TRBJ2-1	TRBV29-1	medium-sized	CSAEDRLTYNEQFF
TRBJ2-2	TRBV6-5	NA	CASSYSLSNTGELFF
TRBJ2-3	TRBV20-1	NA	CSARDHPTGYRVDTQYF
TRBJ1-1	TRBV5-1	NA	CASSLIQGGEGNTEAFF
TRBJ2-1	TRBV9	NA	CASSLSGSPYNEQFF
TRBJ1-1	TRBV7-2	medium-sized	CASSLGTGGITEAFF
TRBJ2-3	TRBV5-1	medium-sized	CASSLAYGMSADTQYF
TRBJ2-7	TRBV19	NA	CASSIEYNLYEQYF
TRBJ2-1	TRBV5-5	NA	CASSTMGLAPPYNEQLF
TRBJ2-1	TRBV6-5	medium-sized	CASSPGLAGGPSYNEQFF
TRBJ2-3	TRBV12-3/TRBV12-4	medium-sized	CASSPIAGPTDTQYF
TRBJ2-1	TRBV7-9	medium-sized	CASSLVVSAYNEQFF
TRBJ2-3	TRBV4-1	NA	CASSQDWAVGTDTQYF
TRBJ1-2	TRBV19	NA	CASSDRVSDGYTF